The entry that follows covers one T cell receptor (beta chain) sequence. The antigen remains undetermined. V was shortened by 8 bases and J by 0 bases, with 5 bases between the two germline ends. CDR1 and CDR2 (germline): SGHTA, FQGNSA. The CDR3 runs to 11 residues. This entry belongs to a study of Graves' ophthalmopathy and Graves' hyperthyroidism. Study-wide context: Specimen type is peripheral blood, obtained at initial diagnosis before any treatment. Notes on the study in general: A majority of expanded thyroid clonotypes exceeding 0.001 frequency were likewise present in blood.

Ophthalmopathy in the donors was of moderate-to-severe activity, with CAS ≥3, NOSPECS ≥4 and duration under 3 months. Excluded were patients with other autoimmune diseases, uncontrolled infections, pregnancy or lactation. Beta-chain TCR CDR3 regions were amplified from RNA transcripts. The first-round RT-PCR employed HTBI primers together with the Qiagen OneStep RT-PCR kit. A multiplex PCR was then performed as the second round. TCRdb processed the multiplex PCR reads anew with MiXCR; each CDR3 protein has one entry. The table records about 200,000 distinct CDR3 sequences, 25% to 30% of them present only once.

The sequencing input was peripheral blood. The clonotype was recovered from a man aged 45-65 years with Graves' ophthalmopathy. V usage is TRBV7-2 and J usage is TRBJ2-7; D remains unclear. The CDR3 DNA reads as TGTGCCAGCCGGATCTCCTACGAGCAGTACTTC. Residues: CASRISYEQYF.